These T cell receptor beta chains were read from a single sample in a study of blood T cell repertoires in COVID-19. Using immunoSEQ multiplex PCR, the repertoire was profiled, and TCRdb retains in-frame clones only, with some absent. The repertoire has 100,000 to 120,000 clones, over 75% of them found once; the top ten carry around 4%. Material: peripheral blood. The receptors were gathered from a man aged 50 to 59 with acute or convalescent COVID-19. CDR3s include the opening cysteine and the closing phenylalanine or tryptophan. D genes are given only for firm matches. The listing skips clone size in some rows; elsewhere it reads once, few, many or a size class.

clone_size	v_call	d_call	j_call	cdr3_nt	cdr3_aa
NA	TRBV3-1/TRBV3-2	NA	TRBJ1-2	TGTGCCAGCAGCCAAGATGACAACTCGGACTATGGCTACACCTTC	CASSQDDNSDYGYTF
NA	TRBV30	NA	TRBJ2-7	TGTGCCTGGAGATCCACTAGTTTTACCTACGAGCAGTACTTC	CAWRSTSFTYEQYF
NA	TRBV6-5	NA	TRBJ2-1	TGTGCCACCAAATCCGGGACATACTCCTACAATGAGCAGTTCTTC	CATKSGTYSYNEQFF
NA	TRBV19	NA	TRBJ2-3	TGTGCCAGTAGGAACTATTTGGGTGGAGGTAGCACAGATACGCAGTATTTT	CASRNYLGGGSTDTQYF
NA	TRBV30	NA	TRBJ1-2	TGTGCCTGGAGTCCCCGCCAGGGCCTCCTCTATGGCTACACCTTC	CAWSPRQGLLYGYTF
few	TRBV28	NA	TRBJ2-2	TGTGCCAGCAAAACCAGGGGGGAGCTGTTTTTT	CASKTRGELFF
many	TRBV21-1	NA	TRBJ2-2	TGTGCCAGCAGCAAACGCGGGACCCCAAGCGGGGAGCTGTTTTTT	CASSKRGTPSGELFF
NA	TRBV28	NA	TRBJ1-5	TGTGCCAGCAGAGACTCCAATCAGCCCCAGCATTTT	CASRDSNQPQHF
NA	TRBV6-5	TRBD1	TRBJ1-1	TGTGCCAGCAGCCCCTCCGGACAGGGAGTGTCTGAAGCTTTCTTT	CASSPSGQGVSEAFF
NA	TRBV3-1/TRBV3-2	NA	TRBJ1-4	TGTGCCAGCAGCCTTAGACAGCCTAATGAAAAACTGTTTTTT	CASSLRQPNEKLFF
NA	TRBV20-1	NA	TRBJ1-5	TGCAGTGCTAGTCTACGACACGGCAATCAGCCCCAGCATTTT	CSASLRHGNQPQHF
NA	TRBV6-5	TRBD1	TRBJ2-7	TGTGCCAGCAGTTACACCGGGACAGACTCCTACGAGCAGTACTTC	CASSYTGTDSYEQYF
NA	TRBV28	NA	TRBJ1-3	TGTGCCAGCCAGGGACACCCCTCTGGAAACACCATATATTTT	CASQGHPSGNTIYF
NA	TRBV4-1	TRBD1	TRBJ2-7	TGCGCCAGCAGCCAAGCCGTACAGGGGCTCTCCTACGAGCAGTACTTC	CASSQAVQGLSYEQYF
NA	TRBV28	TRBD2	TRBJ2-7	TGTGCCAGCATGATGGCTAGCGGGAGTACCGAGCAGTACTTC	CASMMASGSTEQYF
NA	TRBV5-1	NA	TRBJ1-3	TGCGCCAGCAGCTTGGGTGGACAGTCCCTTCGCGGAAACACCATATATTTT	CASSLGGQSLRGNTIYF
NA	TRBV5-6	NA	TRBJ2-5	TGTGCCAGCAGTTCAAGGGGGGGAGAGACCCAGTACTTC	CASSSRGGETQYF
NA	TRBV2	NA	TRBJ1-1	TGTGCCAGCAGTGTTCAGGGCCTACGCGGTATCGAAGCTTTCTTT	CASSVQGLRGIEAFF
NA	TRBV19	NA	TRBJ2-2	TGTGCCAGTAGTATTGTACAGGGAAACACCGGGGAGCTGTTTTTT	CASSIVQGNTGELFF
NA	TRBV11-2	TRBD1	TRBJ2-7	TGTGCCAGCAGCCCGGGTTGGTCAGGGGGTTACGAGCAGTACTTC	CASSPGWSGGYEQYF
NA	TRBV10-3	TRBD2	TRBJ2-1	TGTGCCACCATGCTAGCGGCCCTCTCCTACAATGAGCAGTTCTTC	CATMLAALSYNEQFF
NA	TRBV9	NA	TRBJ2-7	TGTGCCAGCAGCTCAGGGGACCGTTCCTACGAGCAGTACTTC	CASSSGDRSYEQYF
NA	TRBV9	TRBD2	TRBJ2-5	TGTGCCAGCAGCCCGGGACTAGCCCAAGAGACCCAGTACTTC	CASSPGLAQETQYF
NA	TRBV14	NA	TRBJ1-2	TGTGCCAGCAGCCAGTTAAGACACTCAGGGGTCTATGGCTACACCTTC	CASSQLRHSGVYGYTF
NA	TRBV6-5	NA	TRBJ2-5	TGTGCCAGCAGTCCCCTCGGAGCCCAAGAGACCCAGTACTTC	CASSPLGAQETQYF
NA	TRBV5-6	TRBD2	TRBJ2-1	TGTGCCAGCAGCTTGGGAGGGTTTAGCGGGGCGGTCCGTAAGTTCTTC	CASSLGGFSGAVRKFF
NA	TRBV2	NA	TRBJ2-7	TGTGCCAGCAGTGAAGCTAGCCGCTACGAGCAGTACTTC	CASSEASRYEQYF
NA	TRBV6-5	TRBD1	TRBJ1-5	TGTGCCAGCAGCTGGGACAGAGATCAGCCCCAGCATTTT	CASSWDRDQPQHF
NA	TRBV14	NA	TRBJ1-2	TGTGCCAGCAGCCAGGCTTCCAGGGTCTCTTACACCTTC	CASSQASRVSYTF
once	TRBV7-8	TRBD1	TRBJ2-7	TGTGCCAGCAGACGTTATGGGACAGGGGGATACGAGCAGTACTTC	CASRRYGTGGYEQYF